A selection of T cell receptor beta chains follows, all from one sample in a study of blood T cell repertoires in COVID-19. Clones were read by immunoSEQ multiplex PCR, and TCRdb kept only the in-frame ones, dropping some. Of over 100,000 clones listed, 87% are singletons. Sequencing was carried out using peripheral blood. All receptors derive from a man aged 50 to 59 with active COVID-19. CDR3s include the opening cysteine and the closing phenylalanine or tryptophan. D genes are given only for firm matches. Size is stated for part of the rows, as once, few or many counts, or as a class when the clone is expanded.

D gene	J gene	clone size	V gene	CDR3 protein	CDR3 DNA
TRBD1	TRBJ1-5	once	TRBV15	CATSRDGDRGLQGQPQHF	TGTGCCACCAGCAGAGATGGGGACAGGGGGCTGCAGGGTCAGCCCCAGCATTTT
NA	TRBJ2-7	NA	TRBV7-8	CASSPVGAASYEQYF	TGTGCCAGCAGCCCTGTTGGAGCGGCCTCCTACGAGCAGTACTTC
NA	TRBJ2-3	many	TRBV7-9	CASRRSEGTDTQYF	TGTGCCAGCAGAAGGTCAGAGGGCACAGATACGCAGTATTTT
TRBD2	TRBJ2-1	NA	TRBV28	CASSPRTSAPTDNEQFF	TGTGCCAGCAGTCCTCGGACTAGCGCTCCCACTGACAATGAGCAGTTCTTC
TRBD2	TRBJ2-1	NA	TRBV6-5	CASSRAGGYNEQFF	TGTGCCAGCAGCCGAGCGGGGGGGTACAATGAGCAGTTCTTC
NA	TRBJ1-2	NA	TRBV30	CAWGRQEHGYTF	TGTGCCTGGGGGAGACAGGAGCATGGCTACACCTTC
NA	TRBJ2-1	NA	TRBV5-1	CASSRGQYNEQFF	TGCGCCAGCAGCCGAGGACAGTACAATGAGCAGTTCTTC
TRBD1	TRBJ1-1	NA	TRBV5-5	CASSWTGSSTEAFF	TGTGCCAGCAGCTGGACAGGCTCATCCACTGAAGCTTTCTTT
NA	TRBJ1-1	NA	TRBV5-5	CASSLQWAGTEAFF	TGTGCCAGCAGCTTGCAGTGGGCTGGCACTGAAGCTTTCTTT
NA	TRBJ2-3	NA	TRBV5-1	CASSSSVRSGGDTQYF	TGCGCCAGCAGCTCGTCGGTACGGAGTGGGGGGGATACGCAGTATTTT
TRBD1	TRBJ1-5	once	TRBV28	CASKPGQKYSNQPQHF	TGTGCCAGCAAACCGGGACAGAAATATAGCAATCAGCCCCAGCATTTT
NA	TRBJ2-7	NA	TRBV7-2	CASSLREKYEQYF	TGTGCCAGCAGCTTACGAGAGAAATACGAGCAGTACTTC
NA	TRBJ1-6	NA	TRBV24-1	CATSDPRQAWVPLHF	TGTGCCACCAGTGATCCTCGACAGGCCTGGGTTCCCCTCCACTTT
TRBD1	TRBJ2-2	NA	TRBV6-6	CASSPPGQGLAGELFF	TGTGCCAGCAGCCCGCCCGGACAGGGTTTGGCCGGGGAGCTGTTTTTT
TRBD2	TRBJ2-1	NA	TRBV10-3	CAIRDGGSSYNEQFF	TGTGCCATCAGGGACGGGGGGAGCTCCTACAATGAGCAGTTCTTC
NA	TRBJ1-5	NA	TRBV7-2	CASSLASHSPQHF	TGTGCCAGCAGCTTAGCTAGCCATAGTCCCCAGCATTTT
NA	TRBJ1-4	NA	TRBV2	CASRGTSVVEKLFF	TGTGCCAGCAGGGGGACATCGGTAGTTGAAAAACTGTTTTTT
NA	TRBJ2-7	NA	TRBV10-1	CANPRTDITYEQYF	TGCGCCAACCCCCGAACAGATATTACCTACGAGCAGTACTTC
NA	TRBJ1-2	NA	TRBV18	CASSPGPEYGYTF	TGTGCCAGCTCACCGGGCCCGGAATATGGCTACACCTTC
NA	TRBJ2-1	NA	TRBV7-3	CASSLSHNEQFF	TGTGCCAGCAGCCTTTCTCACAATGAGCAGTTCTTC
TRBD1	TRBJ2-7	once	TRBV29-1	CSVERGLGGSYEQYF	TGCAGCGTTGAAAGGGGGCTAGGCGGATCCTACGAGCAGTACTTC
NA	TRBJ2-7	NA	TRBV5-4	CASSSGGQVYEQYF	TGTGCCAGCAGCTCCGGAGGGCAGGTCTACGAGCAGTACTTC
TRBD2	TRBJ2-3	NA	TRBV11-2	CASSAGGSTDTQYF	TGTGCCAGCAGTGCGGGGGGGAGCACAGATACGCAGTATTTT